A selection of T cell receptor beta chains follows, all from one sample in a study of blood T cell repertoires in COVID-19. Clones were sequenced by immunoSEQ multiplex PCR, and TCRdb holds only the in-frame ones, with some missing. This table holds under 200,000 clones, 83% found once. Input material: peripheral blood. The receptors come from a human donor in a cohort sampled during active COVID-19. Both conserved end residues are part of each CDR3. Fields, in order: J gene, clone size, V gene, D gene, CDR3 protein, CDR3 DNA. A D gene is named only where the DNA matches it firmly. Clone size appears in some rows only: once, few, many, or a class for an expanded clone.

J: TRBJ1-6
size: NA
V: TRBV18
D: TRBD1
CDR3: CASSLQGWNSPLHF
DNA: TGTGCCAGCTCACTACAGGGGTGGAATTCACCCCTCCACTTT

J: TRBJ2-7
size: NA
V: TRBV27
D: TRBD1
CDR3: CASSASQGAPEQYF
DNA: TGTGCCAGCAGTGCATCACAGGGGGCGCCCGAGCAGTACTTC

J: TRBJ1-3
size: NA
V: TRBV6-6
D: NA
CDR3: CASSPWGGQLSGNTIYF
DNA: TGTGCCAGCAGTCCATGGGGGGGGCAACTCTCTGGAAACACCATATATTTT

J: TRBJ1-3
size: NA
V: TRBV4-3
D: NA
CDR3: CASSQDLNTRSGNTIYF
DNA: TGCGCCAGCAGCCAAGATCTCAACACCCGCTCTGGAAACACCATATATTTT

J: TRBJ2-7
size: NA
V: TRBV12-5
D: TRBD2
CDR3: CASGSSGGIYEQYF
DNA: TGTGCTAGTGGTTCCTCGGGAGGAATCTACGAGCAGTACTTC

J: TRBJ2-7
size: NA
V: TRBV7-8
D: NA
CDR3: CASSATGLLSYEQYF
DNA: TGTGCCAGCAGCGCAACAGGTCTTCTCTCCTACGAGCAGTACTTC

J: TRBJ2-3
size: NA
V: TRBV15
D: TRBD1
CDR3: CATSREGTALNTQYF
DNA: TGTGCCACCAGCAGAGAGGGGACAGCCCTTAATACGCAGTATTTT

J: TRBJ1-2
size: NA
V: TRBV10-3
D: NA
CDR3: CAISDYEWTAQVNYGYTF
DNA: TGTGCCATCAGTGACTACGAGTGGACAGCACAAGTTAACTATGGCTACACCTTC

J: TRBJ2-3
size: NA
V: TRBV29-1
D: NA
CDR3: CSVDTTDTQYF
DNA: TGCAGCGTGGACACCACAGATACGCAGTATTTT

J: TRBJ1-3
size: NA
V: TRBV9
D: NA
CDR3: CASSVAGNSGNTIYF
DNA: TGTGCCAGCAGCGTAGCCGGTAACTCTGGAAACACCATATATTTT

J: TRBJ2-2
size: NA
V: TRBV20-1
D: NA
CDR3: CSAANTGELFF
DNA: TGCAGTGCCGCGAACACCGGGGAGCTGTTTTTT

J: TRBJ1-2
size: NA
V: TRBV29-1
D: NA
CDR3: CSVDDTDLYYGYTF
DNA: TGCAGCGTTGATGACACCGACCTCTACTATGGCTACACCTTC

J: TRBJ2-3
size: NA
V: TRBV18
D: NA
CDR3: CASSPGQPQSDTQYF
DNA: TGTGCCAGCTCACCTGGACAGCCCCAGTCGGATACGCAGTATTTT

J: TRBJ1-2
size: NA
V: TRBV3-1/TRBV3-2
D: NA
CDR3: CASSQGHRGAPSNYGYTF
DNA: TGTGCCAGCAGCCAAGGTCACCGGGGAGCACCTTCAAACTATGGCTACACCTTC

J: TRBJ1-4
size: once
V: TRBV19
D: NA
CDR3: CASSVQGQFNEKLFF
DNA: TGTGCCAGTAGTGTCCAAGGACAGTTCAATGAAAAACTGTTTTTT

J: TRBJ1-1
size: NA
V: TRBV7-6
D: TRBD1
CDR3: CASSFGLRDSPTEAFF
DNA: TGTGCCAGCAGCTTCGGACTCCGGGACAGCCCCACTGAAGCTTTCTTT

J: TRBJ2-1
size: NA
V: TRBV7-2
D: NA
CDR3: CASSQELEQFF
DNA: TGTGCCAGCAGCCAAGAGCTTGAGCAGTTCTTC

J: TRBJ2-7
size: few
V: TRBV28
D: NA
CDR3: CASARERYEQYF
DNA: TGTGCCAGCGCCCGAGAGCGCTACGAGCAGTACTTC

J: TRBJ1-6
size: NA
V: TRBV23-1
D: NA
CDR3: CASSQSLNGGDKPYNSPLHF
DNA: TGCGCCAGCAGTCAATCTCTTAACGGGGGGGATAAACCCTATAATTCACCCCTCCACTTT

J: TRBJ1-5
size: once
V: TRBV11-2
D: TRBD1
CDR3: CASSADRGGNQPQHF
DNA: TGTGCCAGCAGCGCGGACAGGGGTGGCAATCAGCCCCAGCATTTT

J: TRBJ2-7
size: once
V: TRBV9
D: TRBD2
CDR3: CASSVEPSGNYEQYF
DNA: TGTGCCAGCAGCGTAGAGCCTAGCGGGAACTACGAGCAGTACTTC

J: TRBJ2-7
size: NA
V: TRBV28
D: NA
CDR3: CASSLGATYEQYF
DNA: TGTGCCAGCAGTTTAGGGGCAACATACGAGCAGTACTTC

J: TRBJ2-1
size: NA
V: TRBV9
D: TRBD2
CDR3: CASSFFGGSGNEQFF
DNA: TGTGCCAGCAGCTTCTTCGGGGGGTCCGGGAATGAGCAGTTCTTC

J: TRBJ2-7
size: NA
V: TRBV6-5
D: TRBD2
CDR3: CASTREGRGAEQYF
DNA: TGTGCCAGCACCAGGGAGGGCCGCGGGGCTGAGCAGTACTTC